Reported below is one T cell receptor (beta chain). Germline V lookup: CDR1 MNHEY, CDR2 SMNVEV (reference sequence). The CDR3 is 16 residues long. V was pared by 6 bases and J by 5 bases, with 7 bases of the junction left unmatched. Sequencing used immunoSEQ multiplex PCR; TCRdb keeps in-frame clones, though not all of them. The sample includes roughly 74,000 clones, approximately 90% of them seen just once. These data belong to a study of blood T cell repertoires in COVID-19. As for the study in general: COVID-19 samples, acute and convalescent, were from the United States, Italy and Spain.

Enrolled through a virtual design, the participants were between about 18 and 100 years of age and came from roughly 22 US areas. Participants' reported clinical history set cohort assignment. V gene TRBV27 combines with J gene TRBJ2-1, with 13 positions matching TRBD2. The receptor comes from a woman aged 45-65 years with acute COVID-19. Sample: PBMCs or T cells enriched from blood (not recorded which). CDR3 sequence: CASRRIGTSGNNEQFF. The CDR3 DNA reads as TGTGCCAGCAGACGAATCGGGACTAGCGGGAACAATGAGCAGTTCTTC.